This T cell receptor beta chain was sequenced in a study of blood T cell repertoires in COVID-19. Study-level background: The samples span acute and convalescent COVID-19 from the United States, Italy and Spain. The cDNA or gDNA used as material had been derived from T cells, B-cell-depleted T cells, or PBMCs.

Authors' data handling: Estimation of nucleated cell counts relied on the amplification of reference gene primers. Some clones are missing from TCRdb's copy, which holds only in-frame ones; the method was immunoSEQ multiplex PCR. The D gene and trimming were derived from the DNA, and the V and J assignments and clone size from that table. The repertoire consists of about 15,000 clones, with over 65% occurring once and the leading ten covering 20% to 25%. The CDR3 has 15 residues. Germline assignment: CDR1 MGHDK and CDR2 SYGVNS. V shed 4 bases and J 7 bases; nucleotides not matched to a gene: 8. Source material: peripheral blood. This sequence was found in a boy aged 2 to 9 with active or convalescent COVID-19. J is TRBJ1-2 and V is TRBV25-1; 11 bases are shared with TRBD1. This chain's CDR3 is CASSARTGGRGGYTF. The CDR3 nucleotides are TGTGCCAGCAGTGCACGGACAGGGGGCAGGGGTGGCTACACCTTC.